The T cell receptor beta chain under discussion was sequenced for a study of blood T cell repertoires in COVID-19. On the study more broadly: Spain, Italy and the United States supplied samples that represented acute and convalescent COVID-19. T cells, B-cell-depleted T cells, or PBMCs provided the cDNA or gDNA that served as material.

The authors' processing: Estimation of nucleated cell counts relied on the amplification of reference gene primers. The method was immunoSEQ multiplex PCR; TCRdb's version includes in-frame clones alone and lacks a portion of them. That table furnishes V, J and clone size, whereas the DNA furnished D and trimming. Of tens of thousands of clones listed, 79% are singletons. Sequenced sample: peripheral blood. This TCR was sampled from a man between 60 and 75 years old with active or convalescent COVID-19.

The CDR3 loop is CASSATYYNEQFF. The CDR3 DNA is TGTGCCAGCAGCGCGACTTATTACAATGAGCAGTTCTTC. The V call is TRBV7-3, the J call TRBJ2-1, with unresolved D. The V gene's germline CDR1 is SGHTA and CDR2 FQGTGA. The CDR3 extends over 13 amino acids. Trimming stripped 5 bases from V and 4 bases from J, with 9 bases between.